This entry describes one T cell receptor (beta chain). Here immunoSEQ multiplex PCR was the method, and the copy in TCRdb shows in-frame clones only, minus some. Of 200,000 to 300,000 clones detected, around 88% appear once; the ten largest clones hold 2% to 2.5%. These data originate in a study of blood T cell repertoires in COVID-19. Participant age was roughly 18 to 89 years, and participants resided in 25 or so US areas. Trimming removed 3 bases from V and 6 bases from J; junction bases left unmatched: 4. The CDR3 sequence is 15 residues long. The V gene's germline CDR1 is PRHDT and CDR2 FYEKMQ (reference sequence).

This chain links TRBV13 with TRBJ2-1; 11 nucleotides match TRBD2. The receptor's source is a woman between 40 and 50 years old with acute COVID-19. Sequenced sample: PBMCs or T cells enriched from blood (not recorded which). For the CDR3, the DNA is TGTGCCAGCAGCTTTTCCGGGACTAGCGGCAATGAGCAGTTCTTC. Residues: CASSFSGTSGNEQFF.